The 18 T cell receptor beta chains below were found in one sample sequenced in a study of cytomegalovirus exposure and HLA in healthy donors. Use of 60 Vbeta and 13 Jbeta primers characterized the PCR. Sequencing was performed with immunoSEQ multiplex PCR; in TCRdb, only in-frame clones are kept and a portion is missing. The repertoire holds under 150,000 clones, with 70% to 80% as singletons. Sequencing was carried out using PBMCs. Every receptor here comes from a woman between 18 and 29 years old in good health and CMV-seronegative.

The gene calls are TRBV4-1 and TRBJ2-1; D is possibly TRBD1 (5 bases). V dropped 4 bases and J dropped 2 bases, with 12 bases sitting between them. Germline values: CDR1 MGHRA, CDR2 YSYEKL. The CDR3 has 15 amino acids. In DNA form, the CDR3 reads TGCGCCAGCAGCCTGGGCGGACAAACCTACAATGAGCAGTTCTTC. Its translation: CASSLGGQTYNEQFF.

In nucleotides, the CDR3 is TGTGCCAGCAGACATTACCCGAGGACAGATACGCAGTATTTT. As protein: CASRHYPRTDTQYF. The chain combines TRBV5-8 with TRBJ2-3, with D hard to call. Trimming pared 5 bases from V and 3 bases from J, leaving 13 bases between. Germline loops: CDR1 SGHTS, CDR2 YDEGEE. The CDR3 is 14 residues long.

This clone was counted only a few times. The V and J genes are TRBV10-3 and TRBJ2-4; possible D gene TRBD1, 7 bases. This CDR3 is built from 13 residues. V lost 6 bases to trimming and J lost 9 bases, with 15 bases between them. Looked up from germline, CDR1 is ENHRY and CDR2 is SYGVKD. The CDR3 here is CAISQGGEGIQYF. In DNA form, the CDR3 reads TGTGCCATCAGCCAGGGGGGAGAGGGCATTCAGTACTTC.

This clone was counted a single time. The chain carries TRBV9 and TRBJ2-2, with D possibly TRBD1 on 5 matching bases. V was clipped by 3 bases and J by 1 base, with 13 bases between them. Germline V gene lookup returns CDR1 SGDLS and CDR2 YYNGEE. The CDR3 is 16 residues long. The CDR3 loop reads CASSEGMMVNTGELFF. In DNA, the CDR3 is TGTGCCAGCAGCGAGGGGATGATGGTGAACACCGGGGAGCTGTTTTTT. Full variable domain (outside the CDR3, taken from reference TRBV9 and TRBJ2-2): DSGVTQTPKHLITATGQRVTLRCSPRSGDLSVYWYQQSLDQGLQFLIQYYNGEERAKGNILERFSAQQFPDLHSELNLSSLELGDSALYFCASSEGMMVNTGELFFGEGSRLTVL.

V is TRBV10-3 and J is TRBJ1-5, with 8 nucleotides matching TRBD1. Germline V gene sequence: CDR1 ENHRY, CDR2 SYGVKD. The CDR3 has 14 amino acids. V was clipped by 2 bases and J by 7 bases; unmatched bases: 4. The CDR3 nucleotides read TGTGCCATCAGTGAGGCAGGGGGCGACCAGCCCCAGCATTTT. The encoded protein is CAISEAGGDQPQHF.

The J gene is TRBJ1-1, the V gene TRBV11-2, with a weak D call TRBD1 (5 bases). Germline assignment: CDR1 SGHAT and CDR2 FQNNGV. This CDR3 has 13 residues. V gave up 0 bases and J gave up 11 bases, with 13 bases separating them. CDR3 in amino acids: CASSLDYGAKAFF. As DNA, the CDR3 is TGTGCCAGCAGCTTAGATTATGGGGCAAAGGCTTTCTTT.

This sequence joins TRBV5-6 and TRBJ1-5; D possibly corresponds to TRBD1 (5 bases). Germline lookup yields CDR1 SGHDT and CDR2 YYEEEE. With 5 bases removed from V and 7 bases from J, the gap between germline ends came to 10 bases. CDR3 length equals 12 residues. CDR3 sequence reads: CASRLQAQPQHF. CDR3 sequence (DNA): TGTGCCAGCAGATTACAGGCACAGCCCCAGCATTTT.

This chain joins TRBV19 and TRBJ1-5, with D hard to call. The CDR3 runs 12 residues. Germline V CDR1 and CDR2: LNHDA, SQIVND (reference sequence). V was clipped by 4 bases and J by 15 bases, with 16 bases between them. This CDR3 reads CASSSEVRPPHF. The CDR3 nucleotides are TGTGCCAGTAGTAGCGAGGTCCGGCCGCCGCATTTT.

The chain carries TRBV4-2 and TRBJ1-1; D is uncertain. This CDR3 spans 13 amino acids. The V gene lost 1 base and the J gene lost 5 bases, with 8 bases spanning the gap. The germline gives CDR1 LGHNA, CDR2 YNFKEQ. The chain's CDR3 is CASSQGGSTEAFF. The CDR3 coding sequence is TGTGCCAGCAGCCAAGGAGGGAGTACTGAAGCTTTCTTT.

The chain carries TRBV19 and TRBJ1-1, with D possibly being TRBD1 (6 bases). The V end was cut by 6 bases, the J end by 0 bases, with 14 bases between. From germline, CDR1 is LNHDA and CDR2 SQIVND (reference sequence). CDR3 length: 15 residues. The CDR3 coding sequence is TGTGCCAGTAGGTCGTCAGGACAGTTGAACACTGAAGCTTTCTTT. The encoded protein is CASRSSGQLNTEAFF.

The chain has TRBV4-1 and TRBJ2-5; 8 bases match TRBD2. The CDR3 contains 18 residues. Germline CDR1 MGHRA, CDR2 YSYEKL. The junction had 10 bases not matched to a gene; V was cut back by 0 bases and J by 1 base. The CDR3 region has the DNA TGCGCCAGCAGCCAAGATCCGGCGGGGGGCGGGATCCAAGAGACCCAGTACTTC. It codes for CASSQDPAGGGIQETQYF.

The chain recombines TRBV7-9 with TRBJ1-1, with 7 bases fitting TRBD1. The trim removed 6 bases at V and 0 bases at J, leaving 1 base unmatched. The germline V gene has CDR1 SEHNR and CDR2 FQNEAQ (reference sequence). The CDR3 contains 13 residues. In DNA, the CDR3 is TGTGCCAGCAGGGACAGGTTGAACACTGAAGCTTTCTTT. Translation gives CASRDRLNTEAFF.

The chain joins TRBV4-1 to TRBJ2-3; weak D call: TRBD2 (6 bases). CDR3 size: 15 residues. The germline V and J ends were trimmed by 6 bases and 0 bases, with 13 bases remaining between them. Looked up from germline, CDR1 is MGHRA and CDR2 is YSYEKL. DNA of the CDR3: TGCGCCAGCAGTGGGGCGGGGCCGAGCACAGATACGCAGTATTTT. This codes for CASSGAGPSTDTQYF.

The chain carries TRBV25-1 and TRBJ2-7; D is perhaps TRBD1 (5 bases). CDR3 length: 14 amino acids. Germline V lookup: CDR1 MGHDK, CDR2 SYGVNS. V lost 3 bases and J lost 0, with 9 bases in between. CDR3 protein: CASSDPTASYEQYF. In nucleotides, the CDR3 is TGTGCCAGCAGTGACCCGACAGCCTCCTACGAGCAGTACTTC.

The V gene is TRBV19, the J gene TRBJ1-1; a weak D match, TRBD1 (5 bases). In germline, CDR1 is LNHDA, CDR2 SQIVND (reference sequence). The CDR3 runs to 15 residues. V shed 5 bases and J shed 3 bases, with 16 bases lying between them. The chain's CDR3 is CASSASGTGDTEAFF. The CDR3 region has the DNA TGTGCCAGTAGTGCGTCCGGGACGGGAGACACTGAAGCTTTCTTT. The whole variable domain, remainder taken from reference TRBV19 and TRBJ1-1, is DGGITQSPKYLFRKEGQNVTLSCEQNLNHDAMYWYRQDPGQGLRLIYYSQIVNDFQKGDIAEGYSVSREKKESFPLTVTSAQKNPTAFYLCASSASGTGDTEAFFGQGTRLTVV.

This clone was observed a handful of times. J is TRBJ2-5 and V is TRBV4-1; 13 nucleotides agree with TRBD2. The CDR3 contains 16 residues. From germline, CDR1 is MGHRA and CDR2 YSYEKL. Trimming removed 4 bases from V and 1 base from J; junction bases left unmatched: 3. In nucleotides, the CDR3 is TGCGCCAGCAGCCGAGGGACTAGCGGGGCCCAAGAGACCCAGTACTTC. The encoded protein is CASSRGTSGAQETQYF.

DNA of the CDR3: TGTGCCAGCAGCCCCAGTCCCAGCTCCTACGAGCAGTACTTC. As protein: CASSPSPSSYEQYF. The V gene is TRBV7-8, the J gene TRBJ2-7; D is ambiguous. Per germline, CDR1 SGHVS and CDR2 FQNEAQ. V was cut by 5 bases and J by 0 bases, with 11 bases left in between. The CDR3 has 14 amino acids.

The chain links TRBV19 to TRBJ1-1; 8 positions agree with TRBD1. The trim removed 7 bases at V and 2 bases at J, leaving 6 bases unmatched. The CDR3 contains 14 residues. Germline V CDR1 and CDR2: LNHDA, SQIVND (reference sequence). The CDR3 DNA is TGTGCCAGTAATCACAGGGGGATCAACACTGAAGCTTTCTTT. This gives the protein CASNHRGINTEAFF.